The next 11 T cell receptor beta chains were all read from a single sample in a study of blood T cell repertoires in COVID-19. Generated by immunoSEQ multiplex PCR, the TCRdb table keeps only in-frame clones and is missing some. The sample holds roughly 300,000 clones, roughly 90% seen once. Sequencing was done on a sample of PBMCs or T cells enriched from blood (not recorded which). The receptors originated from a woman younger than 45 who had recovered from COVID-19.

The V and J genes are TRBV4-2 and TRBJ1-2; no clear D. V was shortened by 0 bases and J by 8 bases, with 13 bases between the two germline ends. This CDR3 has 14 amino acids. Per germline, CDR1 LGHNA and CDR2 YNFKEQ. The CDR3 nucleotides are TGTGCCAGCAGCCAAGAATCCCAGGACTGGGGCTACACCTTC. This translates into CASSQESQDWGYTF.

The chain employs TRBV4-1 and TRBJ1-4; 9 nucleotides agree with TRBD1. J was trimmed by 4 bases and V by 0 bases; bases with no gene match: 3. CDR1 is MGHRA, CDR2 YSYEKL, per germline. The length of the CDR3 is 16 residues. CDR3 sequence (DNA): TGCGCCAGCAGCCAAGATCTGGGACAGGGTAATGAAAAACTGTTTTTT. It yields the protein CASSQDLGQGNEKLFF.

The DNA of the CDR3 is TGTGCCAGCAGCGTAGGTTCAGCTCCGGGGACCGGGGAGCTGTTTTTT. Amino acids: CASSVGSAPGTGELFF. V usage is TRBV9 and J usage is TRBJ2-2; possibly TRBD2 for D (5 bases). The germline V and J ends were trimmed by 0 bases and 5 bases, with 14 bases remaining between them. CDR3 length: 16 residues. Germline V gene sequence: CDR1 SGDLS, CDR2 YYNGEE.

The chain has TRBV19 and TRBJ2-2, with D possibly TRBD2 on 6 matching bases. The CDR3 is 15 residues long. V dropped 6 bases and J dropped 1 base, with 12 bases sitting between them. Germline CDR1 and CDR2: LNHDA and SQIVND (reference sequence). The CDR3 coding sequence is TGTGCCAGTAGCCTGCGCGGGGTGAACACCGGGGAGCTGTTTTTT. Amino acid sequence: CASSLRGVNTGELFF.

The chain carries TRBV20-1 and TRBJ1-1, with D possibly TRBD1 on 6 matching bases. The CDR3 contains 11 residues. The germline V gene has CDR1 DFQATT and CDR2 SNEGSKA (reference sequence). The V gene lost 6 bases and the J gene lost 5 bases, with 10 bases spanning the gap. CDR3 amino acids: CSAERGTEAFF. In DNA form, the CDR3 reads TGCAGTGCCGAAAGGGGGACTGAAGCTTTCTTT.

This clone was counted at least ten times. This chain connects TRBV4-3 to TRBJ1-2, with D perhaps matching TRBD1 (6 bases). Germline V CDR1 and CDR2: LGHNA, YSLEER. The V end was cut by 2 bases, the J end by 4 bases, with 14 bases between. This CDR3 region has 15 residues. The CDR3 nucleotides read TGCGCCAGCAGCCAACACCGGGACACTTCCTATGGCTACACCTTC. This encodes CASSQHRDTSYGYTF.

V is TRBV28 and J is TRBJ2-7, with D possibly being TRBD2 (6 bases). The CDR3 is 12 amino acids. From germline, CDR1 is MDHEN and CDR2 SYDVKM. Trimming shortened V by 6 bases and J by 4 bases, and 10 bases separated the two germline ends. The CDR3 protein is CASRTSSYEQYF. The CDR3 bases are TGTGCCAGCAGAACTAGCAGTTACGAGCAGTACTTC. Full variable domain (remainder filled in from reference TRBV28 and TRBJ2-7): DVKVTQSSRYLVKRTGEKVFLECVQDMDHENMFWYRQDPGLGLRLIYFSYDVKMKEKGDIPEGYSVSREKKERFSLILESASTNQTSMYLCASRTSSYEQYFGPGTRLTVT.

The chain recombines TRBV11-2 with TRBJ1-1; 8 bases are a match to TRBD1. Germline CDR1 and CDR2: SGHAT and FQNNGV. The CDR3 has 13 amino acids. Trimming removed 2 bases from V and 8 bases from J; junction bases left unmatched: 4. The CDR3 DNA reads TGTGCCAGCAGCTTAACAGGGGGGGAGGAAGCTTTCTTT. Translating it yields CASSLTGGEEAFF.

As to this clone: At the DNA level, this CDR3 is encoded by other sequences in the same sample as well. The gene calls are TRBV5-4 and TRBJ2-2, with D uncertain. CDR3 size: 15 residues. Per germline, CDR1 SGHNT and CDR2 YYREEE (reference sequence). With 0 bases removed from V and 0 bases from J, the gap between germline ends came to 6 bases. The CDR3 region is CASSLAGPNTGELFF. The CDR3 coding sequence is TGTGCCAGCAGCTTGGCGGGTCCGAACACCGGGGAGCTGTTTTTT.

The rearrangement joins TRBV28 to TRBJ2-7, with 10 bases identical to TRBD1. The V gene's germline CDR1 is MDHEN and CDR2 SYDVKM. V trimming: 5 bases; J trimming: 5 bases; junction bases outside the gene matches: 6. The CDR3 covers 14 residues. CDR3 bases: TGTGCCAGCAGTACACCCGGGACAGGGGACGAGCAGTACTTC. As protein: CASSTPGTGDEQYF. Based on the CDR3 plus reference TRBV28 and TRBJ2-7, the full variable domain is DVKVTQSSRYLVKRTGEKVFLECVQDMDHENMFWYRQDPGLGLRLIYFSYDVKMKEKGDIPEGYSVSREKKERFSLILESASTNQTSMYLCASSTPGTGDEQYFGPGTRLTVT.

The chain couples TRBV28 to TRBJ1-5, with TRBD1 matching over 10 bases. Germline V gene sequence: CDR1 MDHEN, CDR2 SYDVKM. CDR3 size: 16 residues. With V trimmed by 5 bases and J by 2 bases, 6 bases remained unmatched. The CDR3: CASSGRQGAGNQPQHF. The CDR3 DNA follows: TGTGCCAGCAGTGGTCGACAGGGGGCTGGCAATCAGCCCCAGCATTTT.